The text below deals with one T cell receptor beta chain. Its binding antigen is unknown. The record has no base qualities; no much larger clone is one base away. The library came from the immunoSEQ multiplex PCR assay. For the multiplex PCR, a mixture combining 60 forward primers for TCR Vbeta segments and 13 reverse primers for TCR Jbeta segments was used. A multiplex PCR assay on genomic DNA amplified the CDR3 region of rearranged TCR beta genes. The amplified TCR beta libraries were sequenced on the Illumina HiSeq System as 87-base-pair reads. The paper's processing steps were these. A later analysis tallied around 87 million unique TCR beta chains across the 640 or so repertoires, and roughly 11 million of those chains were shared by two or more donors. Raw reads were error-corrected and collapsed into unique sequences by a nearest-neighbor algorithm in which closely related sequences were merged to remove PCR and sequencing errors. V, D and J gene segments were assigned by aligning CDR3 sequences to IMGT reference sequences. Each retained sequence needed at least a six-nucleotide match to both a V gene segment and a J gene segment. Rearrangements were classified as productive when the CDR3 lacked stop codons and remained in frame with V and J, and all other rearrangements were classified as non-productive. CDR3 was defined according to IMGT convention as the region running from the second conserved V-encoded cysteine to the conserved J-encoded phenylalanine. The earlier analysis of more than 450 of the donors excluded sequences that lacked an unambiguous match to a single V gene segment. In an earlier analysis of approximately 550 of the donors, V segments were called functional above 56.7% productive rearrangements and were called segregating when the between-donor standard deviation exceeded 5%. A statistical classification framework was built for diagnosing cytomegalovirus status from the catalog of TCR beta chain sequences. In a later analysis, TCR nucleotide sequences were compared against IMGT/GENE-DB human TR gene sequences so that V and J genes could be assigned. The TCRdist pipeline was used in a later analysis to assign CDR3 sequences and most-parsimonious VDJ recombination scenarios. A later analysis defined each TCR beta chain by its CDR3 amino acid sequence plus V-gene family, and excluded reads lacking a unique V-gene family. As a way to deal with suspected cross-contamination and a sequencing artifact, a later analysis dropped approximately 570 nucleotide sequences that were highly shared and had low generation probability. A later analysis calculated a clonal expansion index for each public chain from normalized within-repertoire ranks of inferred template counts. In a later analysis, generation probabilities were computed with a VDJ recombination model fitted to out-of-frame rearrangements, and the resulting probabilities were checked against IGoR. A later analysis scored TCR-TCR, TCR-HLA and TCR-CMV co-occurrence with hypergeometric tests, applying a repertoire-size bias correction to TCR pairs. To estimate false discovery rates, a later analysis permuted the HLA or CMV assignments 20 times. In a later analysis, co-occurring TCRs were grouped with DBSCAN, and TCRdist sequence similarity was added when clustering was performed within HLA-allele-positive subsets. Repertoires with fewer than 30,000 or more than 120,000 public chains were left out of co-occurrence clustering, as were five repertoires with anomalous nucleotide sharing. Here the immuneACCESS table is served through TCRdb, limited to in-frame sequences with V and J called. Missing clones are a known gap in these copies; in checked studies unresolved V genes cover under half, and the rest lacks a known reason. V and J calls and clone size follow that table, whereas D and trimming were derived from the DNA. The sample contains around 180,000 clones, around three quarters of them found a single time. The top ten constitute roughly 0.76% of the sample.

The entry originates in a study of cytomegalovirus exposure and HLA in healthy donors (dated by TCRdb to 2016 to 2017). Some background on the complete study: An earlier analysis of 587 of the donors reported 276 Gb of sequence data and 117 million unique TCR beta sequences obtained from about 200 million T cells. All discovery cohort repertoires had been generated on a single sequencing platform. Among roughly 400 genotyped donors of the cohort, an average of about 240,000 unique TCR beta nucleotide sequences was sequenced per donor, of which roughly 17% were non-productive. The study used immunosequencing to profile the T cell repertoires of some 600 subjects and linked those repertoires to cytomegalovirus serostatus. A later genetic analysis used genome-wide SNP genotypes for about 60% of the roughly 670 donors, treating that subset as a discovery cohort. The genetic ancestry cluster associated with self-reported Caucasian donors included about 84% of the 398 genotyped donors. About five DR-DQ haplotypes were treated as single units for association and clustering because of strong linkage in the cohort. An earlier analysis of 587 of the donors used high-throughput TCR beta sequencing to judge whether each TCR beta V gene segment behaved as functional or pseudogenic. Besides the first cohort of 666 subjects, a separate validation cohort made up of roughly 120 different subjects was used. In a later analysis, previously published TCR beta repertoires from about 640 donors were re-analyzed and high-resolution HLA genotyping was added so that TCR occurrence patterns could be studied. The number of typed donors differed by locus: about 620-640 for A, B, C, DRB1 and DQB1; 500 to 550 for DQA1; some 610 for DPA1; and about 450 for DPB1. Rather than using new phenotypic data, the later analysis identified candidate immune exposures from TCR beta sequences and from how often those sequences occurred across donors. The study combined high-throughput TCR immunosequencing, statistical association of individual TCRs with disease status, and machine learning to predict cytomegalovirus infection status. The study aimed to test whether cataloging public T cell receptors could reveal signatures of past pathogen exposure. Class I and class II HLA loci were covered by the typing at four-digit resolution. Alongside the repertoire data, information on donor age, sex, ethnicity and CMV serostatus was compiled. An early release that covered fewer than 800 HLA-typed donors contained about 300 gigabases of sequencing data and approximately 85 million unique TCR sequences. Results the study describes overall, beyond this receptor: While some public TCRs were present in many individuals, most TCR sequences turned up only very rarely across donors. A cluster of highly shared sequence variants was judged likely to be a technical artifact of the sequencing pipeline. An association between a missense DCLRE1C variant and V-gene and J-gene trimming of TCR beta chains was found in a later genetic analysis and replicated in an independent cohort. A total of 150 to 200 TCR beta chains were listed by the study as associated with cytomegalovirus. The classifier was reported to diagnose cytomegalovirus status with high specificity and sensitivity in both the original and validation cohorts. Strong co-occurrence of HLA alleles, especially DR and DQ, made assigning TCR associations to individual alleles difficult. Roughly uniform sequencing depth across donors was assumed in presence/absence analyses, although this assumption may not hold. Because some donors lacked HLA typing at each locus, the association tests relied only on the typed subset. A later analysis found that most CMV-associated TCR beta chains appeared HLA-restricted, with HLA associations seemingly driven largely by CMV exposure. According to the authors, the approach could potentially be generalized to other disease states and immunological phenotypes. A further reported finding was that TCR beta sequences accurately predicted the HLA-A and HLA-B alleles for most subjects in the first cohort. A few of the identified cytomegalovirus-associated TCR beta chains were confirmed in vitro to be specific for cytomegalovirus antigens. A later analysis found that TCR association rates varied across HLA loci, with DRB1 alleles showing the most associated TCRs and HLA-C alleles the fewest. Immune exposure information for the cohort was limited to CMV serostatus. In a later analysis, several top co-occurrence clusters were reported to appear linked to parvovirus B19, influenza, CMV and Epstein-Barr virus. Because counts were too low, about 18 rarely observed V segments, including chromosome 9 orphons, were excluded from the earlier analysis of roughly 580 of the donors. An earlier analysis of around 600 of the donors showed that most TCR beta V segments appeared in productive rearrangements either about 87% or about 30% of the time, which broadly matched IMGT annotations. Linkage disequilibrium might explain the correlated functional status among segregating V segments, but an unknown experimental factor could not be ruled out. This cohort had only TCR beta chains sequenced, and the lack of alpha or paired-chain data limited which features could be detected. A later analysis found that HLA-associated TCR beta chains were more clonally expanded and had lower generation probabilities than equally common non-associated chains. Specific HLA alleles were associated with roughly 17,000 TCR beta sequences at a false discovery rate of 0.05 in a later analysis. Compared with the roughly 700-donor mean, donors in an Asian-associated ancestry cluster had fewer N-insertions in productive TCRs, according to a later genetic analysis.

The cohort was made up of 666 healthy bone marrow donors. At the time of sampling, every cohort member was nominally healthy, though immune exposures that went unrecorded were likely present. The donor was CMV seronegative and belonged to the group of 320 or so seronegative cohort members. A peripheral blood sample was collected from each donor, and TCR beta sequencing was performed on peripheral blood mononuclear cells. Genomic DNA was extracted from the blood cell samples with the Qiagen DNeasy Blood Extraction Kit. Sequencing was carried out using PBMCs. The sequence was obtained from a woman in her forties in good health and CMV-seronegative.

The encoded CDR3 is CASSPTTGGQPQHF. The sequenced DNA is TGTGCCAGCAGTCCCACGACGGGGGGTCAGCCCCAGCATTTT. The V and J genes are TRBV28 and TRBJ1-5; the D gene is possibly TRBD1, with 5 bases matching. Including the terminal cysteine and phenylalanine, the CDR3 comprises 14 residues. This entry keeps only the CDR3 DNA: 42 bases, framed from base 1. As encoded in the germline V gene, CDR1 is MDHEN while CDR2 is SYDVKM. The V and J ends are trimmed by 5 bases and 6 bases, leaving 14 bases between them.